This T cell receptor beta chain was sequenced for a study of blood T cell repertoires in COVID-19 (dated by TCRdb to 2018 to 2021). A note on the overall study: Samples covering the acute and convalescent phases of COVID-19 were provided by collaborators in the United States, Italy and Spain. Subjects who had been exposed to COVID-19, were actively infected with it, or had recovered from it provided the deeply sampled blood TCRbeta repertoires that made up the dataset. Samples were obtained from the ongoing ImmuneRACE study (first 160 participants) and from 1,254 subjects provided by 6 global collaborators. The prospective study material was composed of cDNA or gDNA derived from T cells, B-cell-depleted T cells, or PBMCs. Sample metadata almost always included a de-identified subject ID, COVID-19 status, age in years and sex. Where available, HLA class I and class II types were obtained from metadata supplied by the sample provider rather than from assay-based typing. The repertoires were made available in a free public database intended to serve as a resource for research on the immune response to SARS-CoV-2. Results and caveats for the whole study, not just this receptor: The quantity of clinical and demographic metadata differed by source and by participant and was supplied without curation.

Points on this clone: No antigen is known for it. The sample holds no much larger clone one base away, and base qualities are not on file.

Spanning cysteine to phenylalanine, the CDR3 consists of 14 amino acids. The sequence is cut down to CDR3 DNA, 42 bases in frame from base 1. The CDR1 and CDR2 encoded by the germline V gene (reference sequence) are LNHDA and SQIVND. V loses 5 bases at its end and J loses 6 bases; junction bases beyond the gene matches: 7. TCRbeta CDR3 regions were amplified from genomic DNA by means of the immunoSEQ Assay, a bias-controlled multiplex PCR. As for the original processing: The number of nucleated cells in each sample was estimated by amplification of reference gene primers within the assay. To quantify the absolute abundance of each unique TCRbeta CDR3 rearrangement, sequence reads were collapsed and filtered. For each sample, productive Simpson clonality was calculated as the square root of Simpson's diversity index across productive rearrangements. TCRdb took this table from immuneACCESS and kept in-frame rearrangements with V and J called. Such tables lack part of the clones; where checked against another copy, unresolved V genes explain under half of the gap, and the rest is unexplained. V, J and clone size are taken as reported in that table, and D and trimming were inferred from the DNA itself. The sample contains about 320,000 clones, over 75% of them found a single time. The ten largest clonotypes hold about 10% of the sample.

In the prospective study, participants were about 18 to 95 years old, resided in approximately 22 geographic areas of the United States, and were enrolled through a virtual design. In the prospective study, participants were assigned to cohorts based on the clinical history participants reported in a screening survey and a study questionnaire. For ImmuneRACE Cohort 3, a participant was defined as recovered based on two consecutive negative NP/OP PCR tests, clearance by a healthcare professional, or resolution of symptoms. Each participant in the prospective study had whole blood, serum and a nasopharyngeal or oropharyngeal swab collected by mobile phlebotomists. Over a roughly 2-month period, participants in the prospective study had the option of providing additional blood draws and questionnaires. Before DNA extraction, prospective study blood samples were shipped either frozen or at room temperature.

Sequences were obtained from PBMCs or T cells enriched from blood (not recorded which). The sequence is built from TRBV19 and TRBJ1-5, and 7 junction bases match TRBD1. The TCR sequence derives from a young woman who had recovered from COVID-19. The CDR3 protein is CASSGIQGTQPQHF. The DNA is TGTGCCAGTAGTGGAATACAGGGGACTCAGCCCCAGCATTTT.